The present entry profiles one T cell receptor (beta chain) with its context. Its antigen is not known. This entry belongs to a study of blood T cells in healthy people across ages. Study-level findings and limits: Among T cells, TCR beta diversity per million cells dropped roughly linearly as age rose.

For the second PCR, which ran for about 6 to 11 cycles, a sample-barcoded 5' primer and a J-beta primer mix were used. TCRdb re-analysed the 5' RACE reads in MiXCR, keeping a single row per CDR3 protein. In the table there are 650,000 to 1,000,000 distinct CDR3 sequences, under 40% of which are singletons. The sample comprised blood. The clonotype was recovered from a man younger than 30 in good health.

CDR3 region: CATSRDPDTEAFF. The CDR3 DNA reads as TGTGCCACCAGCAGAGATCCGGACACTGAAGCTTTCTTT. This chain uses TRBV15 with TRBJ1-1, with D uncertain. CDR1 is LNHNV and CDR2 is YYDKDF in the germline V gene (reference sequence). The CDR3 has 13 residues. Trimming took 0 bases from V and 3 from J, leaving 5 bases between them.